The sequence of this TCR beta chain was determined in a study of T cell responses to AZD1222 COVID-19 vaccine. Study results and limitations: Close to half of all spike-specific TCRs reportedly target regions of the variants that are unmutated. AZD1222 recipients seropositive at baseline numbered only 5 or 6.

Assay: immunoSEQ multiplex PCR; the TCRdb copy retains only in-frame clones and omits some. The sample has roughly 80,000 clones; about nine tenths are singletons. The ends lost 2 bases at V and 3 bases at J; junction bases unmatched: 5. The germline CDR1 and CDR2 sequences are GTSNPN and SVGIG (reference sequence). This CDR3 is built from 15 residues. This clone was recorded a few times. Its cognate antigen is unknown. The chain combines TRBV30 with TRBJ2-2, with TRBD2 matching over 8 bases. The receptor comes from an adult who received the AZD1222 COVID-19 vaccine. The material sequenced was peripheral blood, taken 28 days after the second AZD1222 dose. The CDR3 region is CAWSRGGGHTGELFF. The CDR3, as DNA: TGTGCCTGGAGTCGGGGCGGGGGGCACACCGGGGAGCTGTTTTTT.